Detailed here is one T cell receptor beta chain. This specimen belongs to a study of blood T cell repertoires in COVID-19. Across the study: Samples came from the United States, Italy and Spain, spanning acute and convalescent COVID-19. In each case, the material was cDNA or gDNA derived from T cells, B-cell-depleted T cells, or PBMCs.

Original processing notes: Reference gene primer amplification gave nucleated cell count estimates. Only in-frame clones appear in the TCRdb table, and some are missing; sequencing was by immunoSEQ multiplex PCR. That table gives V, J and clone size, and the DNA gave D and trimming. Of more than 65,000 clones detected, about 91% appear once; the ten largest clones hold 5% to 8%. V lost 1 base and J 0 bases, leaving 10 bases between the germline ends. The CDR3 is made up of 16 amino acids. Germline CDR1 reads LNHDA; CDR2 reads SQIVND (reference sequence). The chain combines TRBV19 with TRBJ1-5; tentative D call: TRBD1 (5 bases). Sequenced: peripheral blood. This TCR was recovered from a woman in her fifties or sixties with acute or convalescent COVID-19. The CDR3 nucleotides are TGTGCCAGTAGTATAGTGGGGCGAAGTAGCAATCAGCCCCAGCATTTT. Translation: CASSIVGRSSNQPQHF.